A selection of T cell receptor beta chains follows, all from one sample in a study of T cells after yellow fever vaccination. TCRdb redid the calling of the 5' RACE reads with MiXCR, one entry per CDR3 protein. Of 150,000 to 200,000 distinct CDR3 sequences in the sample, about 11% are singletons; the top ten hold 30% to 45%. The sequencing used CD8+ T cells sorted from PBMCs, collected 15 days after the yellow fever booster vaccination. All receptors come from a man aged 18 to 30 who received the YFV17D yellow fever vaccine. The CDR3 runs from the conserved cysteine through the conserved F or W. Each record gives: D gene, clone size, J gene, V gene, CDR3 protein, CDR3 DNA. A D gene is named only where the DNA matches it firmly. The size field is filled for only some rows; it gives once, few, many or a size class.

>.|few|TRBJ1-1|TRBV7-9
CASSSRVRNTEAFF
TGTGCCAGCAGCTCAAGAGTGAGGAACACTGAAGCTTTCTTT
>.|.|TRBJ2-3|TRBV10-1
CASSGTNERTQYF
TGCGCCAGCAGTGGGACTAACGAGAGGACGCAGTATTTT
>TRBD1|.|TRBJ2-2|TRBV4-3
CASSQDVTGGTGELFF
TGCGCCAGCAGCCAAGATGTAACAGGGGGAACCGGGGAGCTGTTTTTT
>.|few|TRBJ2-3|TRBV11-2
CASGRFTDTQYF
TGTGCCAGCGGACGTTTCACAGATACGCAGTATTTT
>TRBD1|.|TRBJ1-3|TRBV6-5
CASQGAGSGNTIYF
TGTGCCAGCCAGGGGGCTGGATCTGGAAACACCATATATTTT
>.|.|TRBJ1-1|TRBV7-9
CASSPPGRTEAFF
TGTGCCAGCAGTCCACCCGGGCGCACTGAAGCTTTCTTT
>TRBD2|.|TRBJ2-3|TRBV28
CASRAGGTDTQYF
TGTGCCAGCAGAGCGGGGGGTACAGATACGCAGTATTTT
>.|.|TRBJ1-2|TRBV7-9
CASSSPLGGPGYTF
TGTGCCAGCAGCTCACCACTAGGGGGTCCTGGCTACACCTTC
>.|.|TRBJ1-1|TRBV12-3/TRBV12-4
CASSSFLGANTEAFF
TGTGCCAGCAGTTCTTTCTTGGGGGCAAACACTGAAGCTTTCTTT
>TRBD2|.|TRBJ2-3|TRBV6-4
CASSDVGGGTDTQYF
TGTGCCAGCAGTGACGTGGGGGGGGGCACAGATACGCAGTATTTT
>.|.|TRBJ1-2|TRBV13
CASSYFQASKEGYTF
TGTGCCAGCAGCTACTTCCAGGCGAGTAAGGAGGGCTACACCTTC
>.|many|TRBJ1-5|TRBV7-7
CASSLNSNQPQHF
TGTGCTAGCAGCTTAAATAGCAATCAGCCCCAGCATTTT
>.|.|TRBJ1-5|TRBV6-1
CASSEVTAGAKPQHF
TGTGCCAGCAGTGAAGTCACGGCCGGGGCTAAGCCCCAGCATTTT
>TRBD1|.|TRBJ1-4|TRBV27
CASSITGGREKLFF
TGTGCCAGCAGTATAACAGGGGGCCGCGAAAAACTGTTTTTT
>TRBD2|.|TRBJ2-3|TRBV7-9
CASSVPGLAVLNTDTQYF
TGTGCCAGCAGCGTTCCGGGACTAGCGGTGCTCAACACAGATACGCAGTATTTT
>TRBD1|.|TRBJ1-4|TRBV29-1
CSVKGQGNEKLFF
TGCAGCGTTAAAGGACAGGGTAATGAAAAACTGTTTTTT
>.|many|TRBJ1-1|TRBV7-6
CASSLTGGNTEAFF
TGTGCCAGCAGCTTGACCGGGGGCAACACTGAAGCTTTCTTT
>TRBD1|few|TRBJ2-3|TRBV6-6
CASSYSTWTGSTDTQYF
TGTGCCAGCAGTTACTCGACCTGGACAGGGAGCACAGATACGCAGTATTTT
>TRBD1|few|TRBJ2-5|TRBV11-2
CASSPRDRAGEETQYF
TGTGCCAGCAGCCCCCGGGACAGGGCGGGGGAAGAGACCCAGTACTTC
>.|.|TRBJ1-5|TRBV12-3/TRBV12-4
CASTKVSNQPQHF
TGTGCCAGCACCAAGGTTAGCAATCAGCCCCAGCATTTT
>.|many|TRBJ2-7|TRBV7-8
CASSSPGQHYEQYF
TGTGCCAGCAGCTCACCAGGACAGCACTACGAGCAGTACTTC
>.|.|TRBJ1-1|TRBV5-1
CASSLTVENTEAFF
TGCGCCAGCAGCTTGACAGTCGAGAACACTGAAGCTTTCTTT
>TRBD2|.|TRBJ2-5|TRBV7-2
CASSLTPGRGGRETQYF
TGTGCCAGCAGCCTCACCCCCGGGCGGGGGGGCCGGGAGACCCAGTACTTC
>TRBD1|many|TRBJ1-6|TRBV4-2
CASSQDLGQESSPLHF
TGTGCCAGCAGCCAAGATCTGGGACAGGAGAGTTCACCCCTCCACTTT
>.|few|TRBJ1-1|TRBV6-5
CASRPRDRSMNTEAFF
TGTGCCAGCAGGCCCCGGGACCGATCCATGAACACTGAAGCTTTCTTT
>.|.|TRBJ2-7|TRBV12-3/TRBV12-4
CASSFPGVKTGEQYF
TGTGCCAGCAGTTTCCCTGGGGTTAAGACAGGCGAGCAGTACTTC
>.|few|TRBJ1-1|TRBV20-1
CSARAVSEAFF
TGCAGTGCTAGAGCCGTATCGGAAGCTTTCTTT
>.|few|TRBJ1-4|TRBV4-3
CASSQDLMQQAEKLFF
TGCGCCAGCAGCCAAGATTTGATGCAGCAGGCTGAAAAACTGTTTTTT
>.|.|TRBJ1-1|TRBV11-2
CASSPITGSEAFF
TGTGCCAGCAGCCCAATTACAGGTTCTGAAGCTTTCTTT
>.|few|TRBJ2-1|TRBV5-5
CASSLGFPRSWFF
TGTGCCAGCAGCTTGGGTTTCCCAAGATCTTGGTTCTTC
>.|.|TRBJ1-1|TRBV7-6
CASTADGAMTEAFF
TGTGCCAGCACGGCGGACGGTGCAATGACTGAAGCTTTCTTT
>.|.|TRBJ1-1|TRBV4-3
CASSQAKADTEAFF
TGCGCCAGCAGCCAAGCCAAGGCCGACACTGAAGCTTTCTTT
>.|.|TRBJ2-7|TRBV10-3
CAISESNYEQYF
TGTGCCATCAGTGAGTCGAACTACGAGCAGTACTTC
>.|.|TRBJ1-2|TRBV6-4
CASTITVSYGYTF
TGTGCCAGCACCATTACAGTATCCTATGGCTACACCTTC
>.|.|TRBJ1-6|TRBV25-1
CASSWGQPYNSPLHF
TGTGCCAGCAGCTGGGGCCAGCCCTATAATTCACCCCTCCACTTT
>.|few|TRBJ2-7|TRBV4-1
CASSQERQVAYEQYF
TGCGCCAGCAGCCAAGAGAGACAGGTTGCCTACGAGCAGTACTTC
>TRBD1|.|TRBJ1-1|TRBV4-2
CASSQLGQGNTEAFF
TGTGCCAGCAGCCAGCTTGGACAGGGGAACACTGAAGCTTTCTTT
>TRBD2|few|TRBJ2-1|TRBV4-1
CASGPLSGGAYEQFF
TGCGCCAGCGGGCCTCTTAGCGGGGGGGCATATGAGCAGTTCTTC
>.|many|TRBJ1-1|TRBV15
CATSREVENTEAFF
TGTGCCACCAGCAGAGAGGTGGAGAACACTGAAGCTTTCTTT
>TRBD2|.|TRBJ2-1|TRBV9
CASSDPVGRTSGGHNEQFF
TGTGCCAGCAGCGACCCCGTTGGTAGGACTAGCGGGGGGCACAATGAGCAGTTCTTC
>.|many|TRBJ2-2|TRBV4-1
CASSQPGHPGGELFF
TGCGCCAGCAGCCAACCGGGACATCCGGGGGGGGAGCTGTTTTTT
>TRBD2|few|TRBJ2-3|TRBV20-1
CSARKRGLPDTQYF
TGCAGTGCTAGGAAGCGGGGGCTCCCGGATACGCAGTATTTT
>.|.|TRBJ1-1|TRBV12-3/TRBV12-4
CASTAGGTEAFF
TGTGCCAGCACAGCGGGCGGCACTGAAGCTTTCTTT
>.|few|TRBJ1-1|TRBV7-9
CASSSRGGQGSTEAFF
TGTGCCAGCAGCAGCCGAGGGGGGCAGGGGTCCACTGAAGCTTTCTTT
>TRBD2|.|TRBJ2-1|TRBV3-1
CASSHTFPGTSYYNEQFF
TGTGCCAGCAGCCATACCTTTCCCGGGACTAGCTATTACAATGAGCAGTTCTTC
>.|few|TRBJ2-5|TRBV3-1
CASSQDVGAETQYF
TGTGCCAGCAGCCAAGATGTAGGGGCGGAGACCCAGTACTTC
>.|.|TRBJ2-5|TRBV12-3/TRBV12-4
CASTNGVPSATQYF
TGTGCCAGCACCAACGGGGTTCCCAGTGCGACCCAGTACTTC